This passage covers 9 T cell receptor beta chains from one sample sequenced in a study of OX40 agonist ivuxolimab in advanced cancers. Clones were read by immunoSEQ multiplex PCR, and TCRdb kept only the in-frame ones, dropping some. The sample gives around 65,000 clones, roughly 85% of which show up once; approximately 0.32% is in the top ten. The sample consisted of CD4+ or CD8+ T cells sorted from blood, taken in a trial of the OX40 agonist ivuxolimab. The receptors stem from an adult with an advanced solid tumor such as melanoma, head and neck, liver or kidney cancer.

The chain employs TRBV19 and TRBJ2-7; tentative D call: TRBD2 (5 bases). The CDR3 sequence is 13 residues long. Trimming stripped 5 bases from V and 9 bases from J, with 17 bases between. CDR1 is LNHDA, CDR2 SQIVND, per germline (reference sequence). The DNA of the CDR3 is TGTGCCAGTAGTCCGCGGTTAGCGCCCGGGCAGTACTTC. It encodes CASSPRLAPGQYF.

The chain links TRBV6-1 to TRBJ2-5; 7 bases match TRBD2. Unmatched junction bases numbered 6, after V lost 4 bases and J lost 1 base. Germline V CDR1 and CDR2: MNHNS, SASEGT. CDR3 length: 15 amino acids. The CDR3 DNA is TGTGCCAGCAGTGGGGGGGGAGGGGCCCAAGAGACCCAGTACTTC. Translation: CASSGGGGAQETQYF.

V gene TRBV7-2 combines with J gene TRBJ1-3, with a possible D match to TRBD1 (6 bases). The CDR3 runs 14 residues. Germline assignment: CDR1 SGHTA and CDR2 FQGNSA. The V end was cut by 3 bases, the J end by 4 bases, with 10 bases between. As DNA, the CDR3 is TGTGCCAGCAGCTTGGGGGGGCCGGGAAACACCATATATTTT. Its protein product is CASSLGGPGNTIYF.

CDR3 coding DNA: TGTGCCAGCAGCCGGGACAGGGTAGGGGAAGCTTTCTTT. This codes for CASSRDRVGEAFF. The V gene is TRBV14, the J gene TRBJ1-1; 9 bases are a match to TRBD1. The CDR3 has 13 amino acids. J gave up 8 bases and V 4 bases, and 5 bases lay outside the gene matches. CDR1 is SGHDN and CDR2 is FVKESK in the germline V gene. Full variable domain (remainder filled in from reference TRBV14 and TRBJ1-1): EAGVTQFPSHSVIEKGQTVTLRCDPISGHDNLYWYRRVMGKEIKFLLHFVKESKQDESGMPNNRFLAERTGGTYSTLKVQPAELEDSGVYFCASSRDRVGEAFFGQGTRLTVV.

The chain has TRBV30 and TRBJ2-3; TRBD1 agrees at 11 bases. V trimming: 5 bases; J trimming: 2 bases; junction bases outside the gene matches: 3. CDR1 is GTSNPN, CDR2 SVGIG, per germline (reference sequence). CDR3 size: 14 residues. The CDR3, as DNA: TGTGCCTGGGATGGACAGGGGGCCACAGATACGCAGTATTTT. This codes for CAWDGQGATDTQYF.

CDR3 DNA sequence: TGTGCCAGCAAACGGTACTCCTACGAGCAGTACTTC. Its protein product is CASKRYSYEQYF. The J gene is TRBJ2-7, the V gene TRBV5-6, with D unclear. In germline, CDR1 is SGHDT, CDR2 YYEEEE. The V gene lost 6 bases and the J gene lost 0 bases, with 7 bases spanning the gap. The CDR3 totals 12 residues.

The gene calls are TRBV5-4 and TRBJ2-2, with TRBD2 matching over 12 bases. V was clipped by 0 bases and J by 4 bases; unmatched bases: 1. CDR1 is SGHNT and CDR2 is YYREEE in the germline V gene (reference sequence). The CDR3 runs to 16 residues. In DNA, the CDR3 is TGTGCCAGCAGCTTGGCGACTAGCGGGGGCACCGGGGAGCTGTTTTTT. It specifies CASSLATSGGTGELFF.

V and J are TRBV5-1 and TRBJ2-7, with 8 bases that match TRBD2. J gave up 3 bases and V 0 bases, and 5 bases lay outside the gene matches. This CDR3 has 15 amino acids. Germline CDR1 is SGHRS and CDR2 is YFSETQ. The CDR3 DNA reads as TGCGCCAGCAGCTTGGCGGGGGGGCCTTACTACGAGCAGTACTTC. Translated, it gives CASSLAGGPYYEQYF. The full variable domain, completed using reference TRBV5-1 and TRBJ2-7, is KAGVTQTPRYLIKTRGQQVTLSCSPISGHRSVSWYQQTPGQGLQFLFEYFSETQRNKGNFPGRFSGRQFSNSRSEMNVSTLELGDSALYLCASSLAGGPYYEQYFGPGTRLTVT.

The chain couples TRBV7-9 to TRBJ2-7; either TRBD1 or TRBD2 may supply D (5 bases each). Trimming stripped 5 bases from V and 7 bases from J, with 27 bases between. Germline V gene data show CDR1 as SEHNR and CDR2 as FQNEAQ (reference sequence). There are 17 residues in the CDR3. This chain's CDR3 is CASSTVPGPVRAGEQYF. The CDR3 bases are TGTGCCAGCAGCACCGTCCCGGGACCGGTACGTGCTGGTGAGCAGTACTTC.